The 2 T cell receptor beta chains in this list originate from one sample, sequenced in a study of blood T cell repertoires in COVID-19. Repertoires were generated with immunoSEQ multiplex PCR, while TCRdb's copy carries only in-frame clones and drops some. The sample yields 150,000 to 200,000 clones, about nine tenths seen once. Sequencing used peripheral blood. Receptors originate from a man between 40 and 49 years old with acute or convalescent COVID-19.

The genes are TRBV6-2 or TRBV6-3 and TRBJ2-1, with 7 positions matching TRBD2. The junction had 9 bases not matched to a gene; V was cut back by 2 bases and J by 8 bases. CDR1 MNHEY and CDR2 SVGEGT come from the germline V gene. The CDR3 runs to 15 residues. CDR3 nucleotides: TGTGCCAGCAGTTACGACGGGAGGAGGGTGGATGAGCAGTTCTTC. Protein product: CASSYDGRRVDEQFF.

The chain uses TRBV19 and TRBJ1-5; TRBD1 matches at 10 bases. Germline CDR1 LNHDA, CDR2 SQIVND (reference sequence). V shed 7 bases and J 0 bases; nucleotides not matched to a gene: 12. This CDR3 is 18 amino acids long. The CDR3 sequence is CASTRRGQGSLSNQPQHF. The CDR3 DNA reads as TGTGCCAGTACCCGTAGGGGACAGGGGTCCCTTAGCAATCAGCCCCAGCATTTT.